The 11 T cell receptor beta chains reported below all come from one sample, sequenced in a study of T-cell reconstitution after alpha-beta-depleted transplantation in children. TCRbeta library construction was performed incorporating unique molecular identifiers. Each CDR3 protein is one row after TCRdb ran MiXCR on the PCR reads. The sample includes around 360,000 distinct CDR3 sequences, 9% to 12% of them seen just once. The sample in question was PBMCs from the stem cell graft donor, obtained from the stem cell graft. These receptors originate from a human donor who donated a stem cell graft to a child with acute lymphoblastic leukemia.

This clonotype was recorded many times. The CDR3 sequence is CASRQPGQGMNTEAFF. The CDR3 DNA follows: TGCGCCAGCCGTCAACCGGGACAGGGGATGAACACTGAAGCTTTCTTT. The J gene is TRBJ1-1, the V gene TRBV5-1, with 10 bases that match TRBD1. The CDR3 is 16 residues long. The V and J ends lost 7 bases and 0 bases, in that order; junction bases with no gene match: 9. Germline V CDR1 and CDR2: SGHRS, YFSETQ.

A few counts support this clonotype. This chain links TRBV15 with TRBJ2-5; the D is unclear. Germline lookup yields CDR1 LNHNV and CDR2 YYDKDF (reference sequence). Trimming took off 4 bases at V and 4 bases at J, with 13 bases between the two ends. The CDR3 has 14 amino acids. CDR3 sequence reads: CATSKTGFLETQYF. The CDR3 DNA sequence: TGTGCCACCAGCAAAACTGGTTTTCTAGAGACCCAGTACTTC. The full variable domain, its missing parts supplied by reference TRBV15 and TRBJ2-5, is DAMVIQNPRYQVTQFGKPVTLSCSQTLNHNVMYWYQQKSSQAPKLLFHYYDKDFNNEADTPDNFQSRRPNTSFCFLDIRSPGLGDTAMYLCATSKTGFLETQYFGPGTRLLVL.

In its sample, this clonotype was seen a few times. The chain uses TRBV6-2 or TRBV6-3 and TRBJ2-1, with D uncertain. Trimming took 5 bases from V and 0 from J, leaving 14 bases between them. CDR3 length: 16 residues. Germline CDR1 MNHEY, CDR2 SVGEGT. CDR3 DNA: TGTGCCAGCAGTCCGTCTATAGTGAGCTCCTACAATGAGCAGTTCTTC. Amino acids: CASSPSIVSSYNEQFF.

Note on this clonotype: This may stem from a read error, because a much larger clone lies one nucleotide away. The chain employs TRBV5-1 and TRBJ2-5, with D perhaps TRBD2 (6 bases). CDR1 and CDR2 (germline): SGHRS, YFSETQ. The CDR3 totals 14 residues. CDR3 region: CASSFREFKETQCF. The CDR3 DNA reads TGCGCCAGCAGCTTTCGGGAGTTCAAGGAGACCCAGTGCTTC.

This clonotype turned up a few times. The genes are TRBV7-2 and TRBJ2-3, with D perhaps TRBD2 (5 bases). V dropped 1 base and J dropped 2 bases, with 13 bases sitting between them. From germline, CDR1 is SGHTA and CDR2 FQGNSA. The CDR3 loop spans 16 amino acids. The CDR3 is CASSLVGLADTDTQYF. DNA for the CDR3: TGTGCCAGCAGCTTAGTTGGGCTAGCCGACACAGATACGCAGTATTTT.

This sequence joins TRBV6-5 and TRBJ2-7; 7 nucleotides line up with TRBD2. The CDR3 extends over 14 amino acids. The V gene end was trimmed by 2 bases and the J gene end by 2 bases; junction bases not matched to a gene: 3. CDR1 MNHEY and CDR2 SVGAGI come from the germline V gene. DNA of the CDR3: TGTGCCAGCAGTTACGCTAGCGGTACCTACGAGCAGTACTTC. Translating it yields CASSYASGTYEQYF.

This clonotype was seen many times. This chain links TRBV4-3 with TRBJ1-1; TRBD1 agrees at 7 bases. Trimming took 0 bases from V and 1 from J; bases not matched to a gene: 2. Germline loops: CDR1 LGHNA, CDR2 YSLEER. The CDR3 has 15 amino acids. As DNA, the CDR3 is TGCGCCAGCAGCCAAGACAGGGGGGCGAACACTGAAGCTTTCTTT. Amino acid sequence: CASSQDRGANTEAFF.

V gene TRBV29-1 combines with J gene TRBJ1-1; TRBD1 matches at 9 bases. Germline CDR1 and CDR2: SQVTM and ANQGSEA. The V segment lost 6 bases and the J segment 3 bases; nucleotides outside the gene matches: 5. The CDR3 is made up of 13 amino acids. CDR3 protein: CSVADRGYTEAFF. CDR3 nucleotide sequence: TGCAGCGTCGCGGACAGGGGTTACACTGAAGCTTTCTTT.

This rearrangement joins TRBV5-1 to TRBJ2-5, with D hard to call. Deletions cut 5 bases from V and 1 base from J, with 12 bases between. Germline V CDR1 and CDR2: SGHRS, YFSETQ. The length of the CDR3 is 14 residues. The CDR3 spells CASSLGPPQETQYF. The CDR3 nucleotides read TGCGCCAGCAGTCTCGGTCCTCCCCAAGAGACCCAGTACTTC.

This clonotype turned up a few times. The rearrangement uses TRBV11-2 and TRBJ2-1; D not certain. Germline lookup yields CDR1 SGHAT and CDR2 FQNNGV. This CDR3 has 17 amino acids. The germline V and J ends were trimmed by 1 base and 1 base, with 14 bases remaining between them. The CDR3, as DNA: TGTGCCAGCAGCTTAGGTCTTATAGGTACTTCCTACAATGAGCAGTTCTTC. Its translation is CASSLGLIGTSYNEQFF.

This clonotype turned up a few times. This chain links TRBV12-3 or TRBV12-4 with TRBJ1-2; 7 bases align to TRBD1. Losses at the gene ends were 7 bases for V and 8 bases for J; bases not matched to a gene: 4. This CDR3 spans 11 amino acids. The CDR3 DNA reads TGTGCCAGCAAACAGGGGCAGGGCTACACCTTC. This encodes CASKQGQGYTF.